This T cell receptor (beta chain) was documented in a study of glioma-infiltrating T cells after dendritic cell vaccination. Only patients with spare fresh-frozen tumor and over two years of follow-up were included. The PCR used 60 V beta and 13 J beta primers. Assay used: immunoSEQ multiplex PCR; TCRdb lists only in-frame clones, some missing. The table records fewer than 50,000 clones, almost 85% of them present only once. V trimming: 0 bases; J trimming: 4 bases; junction bases outside the gene matches: 2. This CDR3 is 15 amino acids long. Germline V CDR1 and CDR2: LGHNA, YSLEER. The sequence was collected from a human donor with glioblastoma. The V gene is TRBV4-3, the J gene TRBJ2-3; 9 bases match TRBD2. The specimen was blood, collected before dendritic cell vaccination. CDR3 sequence (DNA): TGCGCCAGCAGCCAAGATGGCGGGGGGGCAGATACGCAGTATTTT. Its protein product is CASSQDGGGADTQYF.